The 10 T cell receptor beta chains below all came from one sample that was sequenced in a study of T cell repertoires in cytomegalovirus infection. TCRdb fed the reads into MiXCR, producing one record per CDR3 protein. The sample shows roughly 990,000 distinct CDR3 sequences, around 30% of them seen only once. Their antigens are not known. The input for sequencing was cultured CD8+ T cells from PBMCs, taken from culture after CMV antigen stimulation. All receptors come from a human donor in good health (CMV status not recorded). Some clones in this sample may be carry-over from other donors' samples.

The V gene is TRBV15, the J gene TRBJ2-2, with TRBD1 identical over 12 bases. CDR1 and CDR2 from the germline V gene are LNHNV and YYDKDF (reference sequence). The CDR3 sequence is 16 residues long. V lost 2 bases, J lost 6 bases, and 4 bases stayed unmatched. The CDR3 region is CATSRPGTGGPGELFF. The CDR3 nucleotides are TGTGCCACCAGCAGACCCGGGACAGGGGGCCCCGGGGAGCTGTTTTTT.

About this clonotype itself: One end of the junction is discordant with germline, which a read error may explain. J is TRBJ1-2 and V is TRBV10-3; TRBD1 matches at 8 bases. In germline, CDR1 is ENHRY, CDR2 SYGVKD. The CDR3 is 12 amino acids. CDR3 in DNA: TGTGCCCTCAGGACAGGGCCAGCACTGTACACCTTC. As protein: CALRTGPALYTF.

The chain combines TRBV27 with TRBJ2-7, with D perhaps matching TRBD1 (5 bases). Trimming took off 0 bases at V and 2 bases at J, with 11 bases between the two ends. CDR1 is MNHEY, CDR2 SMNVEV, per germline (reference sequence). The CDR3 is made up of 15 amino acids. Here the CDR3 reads CASSLSIQVTYEQYF. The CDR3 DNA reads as TGTGCCAGCAGTTTATCGATACAGGTTACCTACGAGCAGTACTTC.

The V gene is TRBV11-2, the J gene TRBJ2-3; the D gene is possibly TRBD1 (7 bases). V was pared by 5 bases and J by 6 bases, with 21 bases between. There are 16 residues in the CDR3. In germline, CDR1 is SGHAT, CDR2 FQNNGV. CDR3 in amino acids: CASSIRQGGRWDTQYF. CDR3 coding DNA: TGTGCCAGCAGCATCAGACAGGGAGGACGGTGGGATACGCAGTATTTT.

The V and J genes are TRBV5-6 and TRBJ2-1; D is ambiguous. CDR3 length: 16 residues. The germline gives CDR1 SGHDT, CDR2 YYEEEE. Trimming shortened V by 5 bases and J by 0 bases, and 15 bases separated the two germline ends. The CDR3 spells CASRLLAEPSYNEQFF. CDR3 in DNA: TGTGCCAGCAGACTTTTGGCAGAGCCCTCCTACAATGAGCAGTTCTTC.

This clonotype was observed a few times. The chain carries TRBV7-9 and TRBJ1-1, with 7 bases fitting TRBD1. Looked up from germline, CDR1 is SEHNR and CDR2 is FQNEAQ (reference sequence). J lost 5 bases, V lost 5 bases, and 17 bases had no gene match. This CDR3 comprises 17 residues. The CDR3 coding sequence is TGTGCCAGCAGCCGTAATCTCCGACAGGGCAGTACAACTGAAGCTTTCTTT. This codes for CASSRNLRQGSTTEAFF.

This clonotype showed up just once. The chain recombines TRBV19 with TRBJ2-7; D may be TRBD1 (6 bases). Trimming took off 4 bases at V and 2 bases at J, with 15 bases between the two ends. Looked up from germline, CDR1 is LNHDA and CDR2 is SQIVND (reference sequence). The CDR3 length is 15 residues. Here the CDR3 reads CASSTFFGGAYEQYF. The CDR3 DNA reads TGTGCCAGTAGTACTTTCTTTGGGGGCGCCTACGAGCAGTACTTC.

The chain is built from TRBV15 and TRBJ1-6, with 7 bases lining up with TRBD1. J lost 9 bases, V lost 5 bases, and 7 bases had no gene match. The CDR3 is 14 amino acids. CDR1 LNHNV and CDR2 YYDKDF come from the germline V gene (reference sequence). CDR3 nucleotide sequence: TGTGCCACCAGCCAGGACAGGCAGAGTTCACCCCTCCACTTT. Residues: CATSQDRQSSPLHF. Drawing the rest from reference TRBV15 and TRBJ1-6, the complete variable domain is DAMVIQNPRYQVTQFGKPVTLSCSQTLNHNVMYWYQQKSSQAPKLLFHYYDKDFNNEADTPDNFQSRRPNTSFCFLDIRSPGLGDTAMYLCATSQDRQSSPLHFGNGTRLTVT.

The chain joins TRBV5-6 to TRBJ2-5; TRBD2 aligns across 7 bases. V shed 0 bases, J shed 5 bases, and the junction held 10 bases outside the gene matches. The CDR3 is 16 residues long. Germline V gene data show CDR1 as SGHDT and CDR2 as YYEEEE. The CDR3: CASSLDYGGGRETQYF. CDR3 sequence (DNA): TGTGCCAGCAGCTTGGACTATGGCGGGGGACGGGAGACCCAGTACTTC.

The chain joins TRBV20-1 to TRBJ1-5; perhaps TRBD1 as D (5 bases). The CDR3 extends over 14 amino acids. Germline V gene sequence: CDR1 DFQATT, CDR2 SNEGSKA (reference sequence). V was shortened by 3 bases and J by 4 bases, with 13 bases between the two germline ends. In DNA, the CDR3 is TGCAGTGCTAGGCAGGGATTTCGTAATCAGCCCCAGCATTTT. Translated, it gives CSARQGFRNQPQHF.